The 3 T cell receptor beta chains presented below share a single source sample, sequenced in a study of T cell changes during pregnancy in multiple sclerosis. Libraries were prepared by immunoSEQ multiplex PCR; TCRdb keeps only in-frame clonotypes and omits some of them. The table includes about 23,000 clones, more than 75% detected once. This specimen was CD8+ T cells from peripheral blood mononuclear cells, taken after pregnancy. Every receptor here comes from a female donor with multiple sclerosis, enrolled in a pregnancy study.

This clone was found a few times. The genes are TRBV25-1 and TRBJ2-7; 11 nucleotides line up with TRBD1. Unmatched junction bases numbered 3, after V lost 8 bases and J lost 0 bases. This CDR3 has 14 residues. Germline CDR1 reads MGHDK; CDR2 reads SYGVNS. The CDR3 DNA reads TGTGCCAGCGGGGACAGGGGGAGCTCCTACGAGCAGTACTTC. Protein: CASGDRGSSYEQYF.

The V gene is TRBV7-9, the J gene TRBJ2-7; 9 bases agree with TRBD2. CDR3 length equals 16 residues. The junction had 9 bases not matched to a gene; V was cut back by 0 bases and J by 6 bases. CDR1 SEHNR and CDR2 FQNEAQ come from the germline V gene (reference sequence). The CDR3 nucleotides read TGTGCCAGCAGCTTAGCGAGCATACTAGCGGGTGGCGAGCAGTACTTC. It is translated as CASSLASILAGGEQYF.

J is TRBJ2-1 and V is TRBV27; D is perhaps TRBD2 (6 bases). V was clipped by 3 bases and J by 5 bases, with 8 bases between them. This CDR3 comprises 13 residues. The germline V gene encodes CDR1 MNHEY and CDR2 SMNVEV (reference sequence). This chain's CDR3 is CASSFGGNNEQFF. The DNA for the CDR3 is TGTGCCAGCAGTTTCGGAGGGAACAATGAGCAGTTCTTC.